The sequence of this T cell receptor (beta chain) was determined in a study of OX40 agonist ivuxolimab in advanced cancers. Only in-frame clones appear in the TCRdb table, and some are missing; sequencing was by immunoSEQ multiplex PCR. The table includes some 89,000 clones, around 80% detected once. Trimming left V 7 bases short and J 2 bases short, with 9 bases between. CDR1 is LNHDA, CDR2 SQIVND, per germline (reference sequence). CDR3 length: 13 residues. V usage is TRBV19 and J usage is TRBJ2-4; D is uncertain. The sample here was CD4+ or CD8+ T cells sorted from blood, taken in a trial of the OX40 agonist ivuxolimab. This clonotype was sampled from an adult with an advanced solid tumor such as melanoma, head and neck, liver or kidney cancer. In DNA form, the CDR3 reads TGTGCCAGTATCCCCCAGTCCAAAAACATTCAGTACTTC. Translating gives CASIPQSKNIQYF.